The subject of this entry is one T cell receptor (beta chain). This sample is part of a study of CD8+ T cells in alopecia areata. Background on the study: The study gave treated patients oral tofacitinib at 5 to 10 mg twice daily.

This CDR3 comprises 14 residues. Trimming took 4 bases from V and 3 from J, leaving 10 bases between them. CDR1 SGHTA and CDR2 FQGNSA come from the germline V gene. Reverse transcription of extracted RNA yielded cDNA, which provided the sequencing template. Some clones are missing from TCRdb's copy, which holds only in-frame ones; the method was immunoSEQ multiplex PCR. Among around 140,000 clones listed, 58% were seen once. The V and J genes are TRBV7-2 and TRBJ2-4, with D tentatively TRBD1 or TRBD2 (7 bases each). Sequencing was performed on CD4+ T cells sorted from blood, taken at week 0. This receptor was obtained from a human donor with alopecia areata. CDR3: CASSSRGGKNIQYF. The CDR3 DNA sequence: TGTGCCAGCAGCTCCAGGGGGGGCAAAAACATTCAGTACTTC. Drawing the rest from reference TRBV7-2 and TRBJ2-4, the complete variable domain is GAGVSQSPSNKVTEKGKDVELRCDPISGHTALYWYRQSLGQGLEFLIYFQGNSAPDKSGLPSDRFSAERTGGSVSTLTIQRTQQEDSAVYLCASSSRGGKNIQYFGAGTRLSVL.